This T cell receptor beta chain came from a study of long-term antiretroviral therapy in people with HIV. Study-wide findings and caveats: An increase in diversity followed ART, yet levels stayed below transplant donor controls. Narrower CDR3 length ranges marked HIV repertoires relative to controls.

CDR1 KGHSH and CDR2 LQKENI come from the germline V gene. The CDR3 totals 12 residues. A v3.0 immunoSEQ assay was performed at survey level. Here immunoSEQ multiplex PCR was the method, and the copy in TCRdb shows in-frame clones only, minus some. There are approximately 36,000 clones in the sample; approximately 80% occur only once, and around 6.5% lies in the top ten. As to this clone: The antigen remains unidentified. An end of the junction does not agree with germline; a read error may underlie this.

Treatment of all HIV participants took place in the United States. The sample in question was unsorted PBMCs, obtained 0.6 years after starting antiretroviral therapy. This receptor was identified in a man aged 18-30 years with HIV. The chain has TRBV18 and TRBJ2-4, with D unclear. The DNA of the CDR3 is TGTGCCAGCTCACCAGGGGATGTCCCGGCGGACTTC. It encodes CASSPGDVPADF. Full variable domain (remainder filled in from reference TRBV18 and TRBJ2-4): NAGVMQNPRHLVRRRGQEARLRCSPMKGHSHVYWYRQLPEEGLKFMVYLQKENIIDESGMPKERFSAEFPKEGPSILRIQQVVRGDSAAYFCASSPGDVPADFGAGTRLSVL.